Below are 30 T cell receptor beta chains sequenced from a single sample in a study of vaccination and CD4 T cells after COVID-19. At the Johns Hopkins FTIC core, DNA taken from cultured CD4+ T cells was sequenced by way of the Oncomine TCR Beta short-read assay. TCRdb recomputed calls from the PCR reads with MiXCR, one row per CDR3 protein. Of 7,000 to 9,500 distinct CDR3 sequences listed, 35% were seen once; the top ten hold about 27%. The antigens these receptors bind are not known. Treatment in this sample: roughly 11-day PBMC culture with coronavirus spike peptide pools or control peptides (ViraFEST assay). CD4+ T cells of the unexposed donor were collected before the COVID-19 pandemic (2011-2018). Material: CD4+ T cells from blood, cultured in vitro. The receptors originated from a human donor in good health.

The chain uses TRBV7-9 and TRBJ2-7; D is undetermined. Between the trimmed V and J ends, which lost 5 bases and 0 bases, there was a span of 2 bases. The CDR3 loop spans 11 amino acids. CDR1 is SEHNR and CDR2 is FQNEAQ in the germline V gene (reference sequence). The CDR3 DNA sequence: TGTGCCAGCAGCCCCTCCTACGAGCAGTACTTC. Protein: CASSPSYEQYF.

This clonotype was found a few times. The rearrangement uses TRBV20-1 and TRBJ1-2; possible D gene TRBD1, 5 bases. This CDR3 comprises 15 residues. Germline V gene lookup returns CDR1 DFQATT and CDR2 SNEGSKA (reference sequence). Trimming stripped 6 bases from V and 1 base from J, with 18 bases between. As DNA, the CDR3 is TGCAGTGCCCTCCGGGACGGAACATATAACTATGGCTACACCTTC. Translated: CSALRDGTYNYGYTF.

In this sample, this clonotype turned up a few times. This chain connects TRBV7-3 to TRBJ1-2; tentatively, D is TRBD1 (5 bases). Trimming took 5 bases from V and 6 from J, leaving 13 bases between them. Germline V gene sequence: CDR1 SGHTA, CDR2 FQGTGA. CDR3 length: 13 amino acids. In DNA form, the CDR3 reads TGTGCCAGCAGCCCAACGCAGGGCCATGGCTACACCTTC. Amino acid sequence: CASSPTQGHGYTF.

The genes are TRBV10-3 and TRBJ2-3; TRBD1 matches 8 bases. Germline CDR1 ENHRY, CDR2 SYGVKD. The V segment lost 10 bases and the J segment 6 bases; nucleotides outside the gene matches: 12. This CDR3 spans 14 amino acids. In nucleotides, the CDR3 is TGTGCCACCTCTGTCAGGGGGCTTGGTGATACGCAGTATTTT. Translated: CATSVRGLGDTQYF.

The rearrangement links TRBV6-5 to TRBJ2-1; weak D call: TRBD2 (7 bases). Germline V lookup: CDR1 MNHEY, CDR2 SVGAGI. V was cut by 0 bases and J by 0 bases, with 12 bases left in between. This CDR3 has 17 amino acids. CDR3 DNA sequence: TGTGCCAGCAGTTACTCGGGGGGGCTAAGCTCCTACAATGAGCAGTTCTTC. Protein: CASSYSGGLSSYNEQFF.

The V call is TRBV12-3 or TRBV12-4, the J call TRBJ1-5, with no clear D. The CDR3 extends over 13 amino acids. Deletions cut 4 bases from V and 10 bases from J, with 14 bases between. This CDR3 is CASSSYNQYPQHF. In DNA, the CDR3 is TGTGCCAGCAGTTCTTACAATCAATACCCCCAGCATTTT.

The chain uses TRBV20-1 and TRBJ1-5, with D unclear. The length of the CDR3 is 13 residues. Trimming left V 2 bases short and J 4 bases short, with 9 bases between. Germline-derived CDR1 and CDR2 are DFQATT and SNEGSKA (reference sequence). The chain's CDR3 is CSARSQANQPQHF. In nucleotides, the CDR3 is TGCAGTGCTAGATCGCAAGCAAATCAGCCCCAGCATTTT.

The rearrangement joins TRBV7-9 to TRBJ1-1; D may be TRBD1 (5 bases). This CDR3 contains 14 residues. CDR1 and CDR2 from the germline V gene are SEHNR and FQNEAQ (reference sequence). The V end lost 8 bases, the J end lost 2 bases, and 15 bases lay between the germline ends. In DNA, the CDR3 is TGTGCCAGCGGCTCCGGGACTTCCAACACTGAAGCTTTCTTT. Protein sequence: CASGSGTSNTEAFF.

CDR3 in DNA: TGTGCCAGTAGTATACAGTTCTCTGGGGCCAACGTCCTGACTTTC. This sequence encodes CASSIQFSGANVLTF. The chain joins TRBV19 to TRBJ2-6, with unresolved D. V lost 2 bases, J lost 0 bases, and 5 bases lay in between. The length of the CDR3 is 15 residues. Germline CDR1 is LNHDA and CDR2 is SQIVND (reference sequence).

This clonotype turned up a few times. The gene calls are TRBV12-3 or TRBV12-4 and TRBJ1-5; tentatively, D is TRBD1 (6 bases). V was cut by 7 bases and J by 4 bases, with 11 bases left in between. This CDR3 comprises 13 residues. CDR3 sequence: CASKAQGNQPQHF. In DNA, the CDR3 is TGTGCCAGCAAGGCCCAGGGGAATCAGCCCCAGCATTTT.

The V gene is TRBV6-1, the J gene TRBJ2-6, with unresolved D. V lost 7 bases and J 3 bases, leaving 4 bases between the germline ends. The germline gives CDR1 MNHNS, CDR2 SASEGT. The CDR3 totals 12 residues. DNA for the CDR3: TGTGCCAGCATACGTGGGGCCAACGTCCTGACTTTC. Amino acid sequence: CASIRGANVLTF.

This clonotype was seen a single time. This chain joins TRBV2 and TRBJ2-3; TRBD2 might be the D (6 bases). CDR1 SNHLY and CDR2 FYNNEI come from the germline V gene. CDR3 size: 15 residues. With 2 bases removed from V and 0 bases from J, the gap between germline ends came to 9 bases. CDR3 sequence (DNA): TGTGCCAGCAGTGAACGGCGGGGTAGCACAGATACGCAGTATTTT. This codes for CASSERRGSTDTQYF. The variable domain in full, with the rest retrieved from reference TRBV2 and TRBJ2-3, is EPEVTQTPSHQVTQMGQEVILRCVPISNHLYFYWYRQILGQKVEFLVSFYNNEISEKSEIFDDQFSVERPDGSNFTLKIRSTKLEDSAMYFCASSERRGSTDTQYFGPGTRLTVL.

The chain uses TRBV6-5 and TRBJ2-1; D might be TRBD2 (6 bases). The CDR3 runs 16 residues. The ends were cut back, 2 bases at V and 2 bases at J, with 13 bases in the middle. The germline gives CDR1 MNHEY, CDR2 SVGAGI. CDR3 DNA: TGTGCCAGCAGTTACAGGCGGGATCCCCCCTACAATGAGCAGTTCTTC. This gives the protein CASSYRRDPPYNEQFF.

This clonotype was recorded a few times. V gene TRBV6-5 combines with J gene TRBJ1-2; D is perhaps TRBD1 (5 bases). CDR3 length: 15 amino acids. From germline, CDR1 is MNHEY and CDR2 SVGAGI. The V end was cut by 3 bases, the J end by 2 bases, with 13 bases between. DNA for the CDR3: TGTGCCAGCAGTTATGGGTGGACACCCAACTATGGCTACACCTTC. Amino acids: CASSYGWTPNYGYTF.

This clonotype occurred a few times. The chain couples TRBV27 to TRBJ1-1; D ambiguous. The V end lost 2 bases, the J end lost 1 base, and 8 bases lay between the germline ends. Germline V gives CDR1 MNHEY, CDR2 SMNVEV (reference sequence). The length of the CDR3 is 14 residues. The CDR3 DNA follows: TGTGCCAGCAGTTTAGTATCAGGGAACACTGAAGCTTTCTTT. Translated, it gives CASSLVSGNTEAFF.

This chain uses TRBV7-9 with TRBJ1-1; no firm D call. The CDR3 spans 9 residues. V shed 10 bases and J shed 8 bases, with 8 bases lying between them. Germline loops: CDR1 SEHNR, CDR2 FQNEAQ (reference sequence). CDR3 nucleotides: TGTGCCAACCATTGGGAAGCTTTCTTT. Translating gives CANHWEAFF. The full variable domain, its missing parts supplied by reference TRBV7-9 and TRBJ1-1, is DTGVSQNPRHKITKRGQNVTFRCDPISEHNRLYWYRQTLGQGPEFLTYFQNEAQLEKSRLLSDRFSAERPKGSFSTLEIQRTEQGDSAMYLCANHWEAFFGQGTRLTVV.

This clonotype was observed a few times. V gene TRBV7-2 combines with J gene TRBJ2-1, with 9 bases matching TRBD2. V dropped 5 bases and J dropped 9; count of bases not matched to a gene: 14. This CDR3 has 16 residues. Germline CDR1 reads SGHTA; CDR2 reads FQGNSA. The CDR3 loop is CASSTQSGGGVVEQFF. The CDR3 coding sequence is TGTGCCAGCAGCACACAAAGTGGCGGGGGGGTTGTTGAGCAGTTCTTC.

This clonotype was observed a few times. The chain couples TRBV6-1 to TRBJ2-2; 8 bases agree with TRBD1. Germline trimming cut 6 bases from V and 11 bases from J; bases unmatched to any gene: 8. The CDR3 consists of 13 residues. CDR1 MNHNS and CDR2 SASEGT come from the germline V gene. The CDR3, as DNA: TGTGCCAGCAGAACGGGGACAGGCGGCGAGCTGTTTTTT. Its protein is CASRTGTGGELFF.

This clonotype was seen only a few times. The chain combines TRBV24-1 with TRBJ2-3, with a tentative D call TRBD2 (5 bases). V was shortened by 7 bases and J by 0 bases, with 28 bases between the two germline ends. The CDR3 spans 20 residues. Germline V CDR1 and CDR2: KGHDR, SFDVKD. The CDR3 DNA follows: TGTGCCACCAGCGATACCGTCAGGAGGTATTTAATAGCTAGCACAGATACGCAGTATTTT. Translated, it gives CATSDTVRRYLIASTDTQYF.

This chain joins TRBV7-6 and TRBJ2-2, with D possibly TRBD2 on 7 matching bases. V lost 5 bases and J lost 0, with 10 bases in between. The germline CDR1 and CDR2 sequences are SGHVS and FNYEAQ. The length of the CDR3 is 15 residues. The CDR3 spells CASSRGATNTGELFF. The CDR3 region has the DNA TGTGCCAGCAGCCGGGGGGCCACGAACACCGGGGAGCTGTTTTTT.

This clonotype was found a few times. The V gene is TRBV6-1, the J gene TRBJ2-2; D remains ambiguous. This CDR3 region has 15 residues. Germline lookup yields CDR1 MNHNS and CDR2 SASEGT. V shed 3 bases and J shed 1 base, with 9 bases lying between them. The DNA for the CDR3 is TGTGCCAGCAGTGAGACGGACGGGAACACCGGGGAGCTGTTTTTT. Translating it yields CASSETDGNTGELFF.

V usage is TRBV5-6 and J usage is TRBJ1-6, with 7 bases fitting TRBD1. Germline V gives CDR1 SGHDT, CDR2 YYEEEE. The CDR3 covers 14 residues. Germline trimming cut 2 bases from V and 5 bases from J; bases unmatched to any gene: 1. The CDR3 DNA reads TGTGCCAGCAGCTTACAGGGGAATAATTCACCCCTCCACTTT. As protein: CASSLQGNNSPLHF.

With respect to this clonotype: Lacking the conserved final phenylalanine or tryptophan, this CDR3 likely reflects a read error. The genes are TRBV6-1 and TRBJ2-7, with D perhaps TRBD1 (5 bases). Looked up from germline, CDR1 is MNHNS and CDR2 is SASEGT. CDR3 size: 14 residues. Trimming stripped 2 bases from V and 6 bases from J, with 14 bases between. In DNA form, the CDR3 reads TGTGCCAGCAGTGAACTCGGCAGGGTGGGCGAGCAGTACATC. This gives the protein CASSELGRVGEQYI.

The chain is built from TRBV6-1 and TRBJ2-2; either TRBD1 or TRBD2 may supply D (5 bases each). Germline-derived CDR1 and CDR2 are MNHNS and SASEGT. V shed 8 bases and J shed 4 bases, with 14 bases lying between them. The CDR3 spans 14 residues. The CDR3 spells CASGSGRSTGELFF. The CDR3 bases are TGTGCCAGCGGCTCGGGGCGGAGCACCGGGGAGCTGTTTTTT.

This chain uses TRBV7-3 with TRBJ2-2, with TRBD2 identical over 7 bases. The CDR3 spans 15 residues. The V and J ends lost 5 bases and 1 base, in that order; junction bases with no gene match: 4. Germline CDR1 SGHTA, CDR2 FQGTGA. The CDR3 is CASSPSGGNTGELFF. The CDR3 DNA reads TGTGCCAGCAGCCCCTCGGGGGGGAACACCGGGGAGCTGTTTTTT. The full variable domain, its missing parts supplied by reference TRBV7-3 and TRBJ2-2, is GAGVSQTPSNKVTEKGKYVELRCDPISGHTALYWYRQSLGQGPEFLIYFQGTGAADDSGLPNDRFFAVRPEGSVSTLKIQRTERGDSAVYLCASSPSGGNTGELFFGEGSRLTVL.

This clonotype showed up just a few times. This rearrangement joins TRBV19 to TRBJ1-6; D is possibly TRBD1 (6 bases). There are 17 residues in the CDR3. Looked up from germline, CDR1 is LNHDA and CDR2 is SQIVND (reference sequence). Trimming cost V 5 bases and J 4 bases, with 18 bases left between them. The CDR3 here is CASSPDSLSGYNSPLHF. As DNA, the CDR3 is TGTGCCAGTAGTCCGGACAGCCTCTCGGGATATAATTCACCCCTCCACTTT. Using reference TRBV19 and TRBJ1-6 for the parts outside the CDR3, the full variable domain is DGGITQSPKYLFRKEGQNVTLSCEQNLNHDAMYWYRQDPGQGLRLIYYSQIVNDFQKGDIAEGYSVSREKKESFPLTVTSAQKNPTAFYLCASSPDSLSGYNSPLHFGNGTRLTVT.

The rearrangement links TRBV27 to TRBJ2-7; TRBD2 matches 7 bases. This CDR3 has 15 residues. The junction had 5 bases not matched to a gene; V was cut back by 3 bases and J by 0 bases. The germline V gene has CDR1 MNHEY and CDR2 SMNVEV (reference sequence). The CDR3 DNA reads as TGTGCCAGCAGTTTGGGAGGGGACCTCTCCTACGAGCAGTACTTC. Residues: CASSLGGDLSYEQYF.

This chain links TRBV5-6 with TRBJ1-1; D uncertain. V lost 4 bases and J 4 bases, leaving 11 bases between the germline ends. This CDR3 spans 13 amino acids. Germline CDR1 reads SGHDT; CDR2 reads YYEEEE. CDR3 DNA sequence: TGTGCCAGCAGCCTGATTAGGGCCACTGAAGCTTTCTTT. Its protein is CASSLIRATEAFF.

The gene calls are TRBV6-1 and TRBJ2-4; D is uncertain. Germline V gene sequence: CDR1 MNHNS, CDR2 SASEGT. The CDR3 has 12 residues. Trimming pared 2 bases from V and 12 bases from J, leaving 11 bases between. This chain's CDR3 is CASSEFPNPQYF. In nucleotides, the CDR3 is TGTGCCAGCAGTGAATTCCCGAATCCTCAGTACTTC.

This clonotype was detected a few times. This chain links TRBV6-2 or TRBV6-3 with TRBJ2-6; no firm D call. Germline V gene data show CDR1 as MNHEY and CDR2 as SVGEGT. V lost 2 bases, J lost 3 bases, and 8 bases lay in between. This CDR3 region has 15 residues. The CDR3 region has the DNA TGTGCCAGCAGTTACGGAGTAGATGGGGCCAACGTCCTGACTTTC. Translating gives CASSYGVDGANVLTF.